Sequencing of this T cell receptor (beta chain) was carried out in a study of tissue T cells after allogeneic stem cell transplantation. Study-wide background: Gastrointestinal graft-versus-host disease was present in all patients, each treated with several therapy lines.

The assay was immunoSEQ multiplex PCR, and TCRdb's table has in-frame clones only and misses some. The sample gives some 43,000 clones, 80% to 95% of which show up once; approximately 3.9% is in the top ten. This clone came up once. The antigen is undetermined. From germline, CDR1 is LGHDT and CDR2 YNNKEL (reference sequence). Between the trimmed V and J ends, which lost 5 bases and 0 bases, there was a span of 11 bases. The length of the CDR3 is 15 residues. Overall study findings and caveats: Alloreactivity or antigen specificity of tissue TCRs was not determined; some clones might be host cells. Motif-based clustering found tissue-specific repertoire signatures shared across patients, though few clones were shared.

Here the sequenced sample was blood, taken before transplantation. The sequence derives from a woman aged 40-70 years who later had graft-versus-host disease after an allogeneic stem cell transplant. This sequence joins TRBV3-1 (or the pseudogene TRBV3-2) and TRBJ2-1, with D possibly being TRBD1 (5 bases). DNA for the CDR3: TGTGCCAGCAGCAGGACATTAAGCTCCTACAATGAGCAGTTCTTC. Its translation is CASSRTLSSYNEQFF.